This T cell receptor beta chain was identified during a study of PD-1 blockade in classical Hodgkin lymphoma. Study results and caveats: Baseline diversity in complete responders resembled that of newly diagnosed patients.

The data were produced by immunoSEQ multiplex PCR, yet TCRdb's version contains in-frame clones alone and is incomplete. The table lists 35,000 to 55,000 clones, around 76% of them singletons, with about 2.8% in the top ten. Every patient was affected by relapse after autologous stem cell transplantation, while exposure to brentuximab vedotin was not uniform. V was pared by 3 bases and J by 2 bases, with 17 bases between. CDR1 and CDR2 (germline): SGHTA, FQGNSA. This CDR3 has 17 amino acids. Note on this clone: The target antigen is unknown.

The TCR originated in a human donor with classical Hodgkin lymphoma. Source: peripheral blood mononuclear cells (PBMCs), taken before the second cycle of nivolumab. The chain joins TRBV7-2 to TRBJ1-5, with D possibly TRBD1 on 6 matching bases. CDR3 sequence: CASSFLGGRMGNQPQHF. The CDR3, as DNA: TGTGCCAGCAGCTTCCTAGGGGGGCGCATGGGCAATCAGCCCCAGCATTTT.